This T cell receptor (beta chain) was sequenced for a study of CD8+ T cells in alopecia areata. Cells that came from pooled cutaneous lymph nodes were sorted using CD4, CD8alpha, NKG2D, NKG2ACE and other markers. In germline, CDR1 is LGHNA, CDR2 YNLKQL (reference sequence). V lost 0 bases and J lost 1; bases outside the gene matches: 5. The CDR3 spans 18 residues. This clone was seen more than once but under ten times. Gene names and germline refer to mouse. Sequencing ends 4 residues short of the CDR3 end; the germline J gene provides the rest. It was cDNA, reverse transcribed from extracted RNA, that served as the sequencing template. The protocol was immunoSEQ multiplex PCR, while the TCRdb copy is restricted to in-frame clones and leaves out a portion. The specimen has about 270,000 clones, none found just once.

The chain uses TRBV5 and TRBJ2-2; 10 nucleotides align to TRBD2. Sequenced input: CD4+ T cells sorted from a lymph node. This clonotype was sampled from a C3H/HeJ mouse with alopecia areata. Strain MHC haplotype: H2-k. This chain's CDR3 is CASSQDLGGRGNTGQLYF. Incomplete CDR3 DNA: TGTGCCAGCAGCCAAGACCTGGGGGGGCGGGGAAACACCGGG.